A single sample gave rise to the 19 T cell receptor beta chains below, sequenced in a study of blood T cell repertoires in COVID-19. Here immunoSEQ multiplex PCR was the method, and the copy in TCRdb shows in-frame clones only, minus some. The sample has 400,000 to 500,000 clones, roughly 89% seen once. Sample: peripheral blood. These receptors were taken from a woman aged 30 to 39 with active or convalescent COVID-19.

The DNA of the CDR3 is TGCGCCAGCAGCAGTCCGGGACAGGGGTACGGCTACACCTTC. Translating it yields CASSSPGQGYGYTF. V and J are TRBV4-1 and TRBJ1-2, with 10 bases aligning to TRBD1. Germline V gene data show CDR1 as MGHRA and CDR2 as YSYEKL. The CDR3 is 14 amino acids. Losses at the gene ends were 5 bases for V and 8 bases for J; bases not matched to a gene: 8.

The CDR3 DNA sequence: TGTGCCAGCACGAGCGGGGCAGGCCACCAAGAGACCCAGTACTTC. Protein: CASTSGAGHQETQYF. The chain has TRBV5-4 and TRBJ2-5; 7 bases are shared with TRBD2. The CDR3 length is 15 residues. Trimming took 6 bases from V and 0 from J; bases not matched to a gene: 8. CDR1 is SGHNT and CDR2 is YYREEE in the germline V gene (reference sequence).

The chain has TRBV27 and TRBJ1-6; 8 nucleotides line up with TRBD1. This CDR3 region has 17 residues. Germline CDR1 and CDR2: MNHEY and SMNVEV (reference sequence). V was clipped by 3 bases and J by 6 bases; unmatched bases: 10. The CDR3 protein is CASSLDPGQGLNSPLHF. DNA for the CDR3: TGTGCCAGCAGTTTGGACCCCGGACAGGGTCTTAATTCACCCCTCCACTTT.

The chain is built from TRBV7-9 and TRBJ2-1, with a weak D call TRBD1 (6 bases). Germline-derived CDR1 and CDR2 are SEHNR and FQNEAQ (reference sequence). The CDR3 totals 18 residues. With 5 bases removed from V and 4 bases from J, the gap between germline ends came to 24 bases. The CDR3 DNA reads as TGTGCCAGCAGCGTCGCAGGGGTGAACAGAAGCCGGTACAATGAGCAGTTCTTC. The encoded protein is CASSVAGVNRSRYNEQFF.

This clone was seen a few times. This chain connects TRBV27 to TRBJ1-1, with D maybe TRBD1 (6 bases). The CDR3 contains 13 residues. CDR1 MNHEY and CDR2 SMNVEV come from the germline V gene (reference sequence). Deletions cut 10 bases from V and 0 bases from J, with 12 bases between. This CDR3 is CATGGQLNTEAFF. CDR3 DNA sequence: TGTGCCACCGGGGGGCAGTTGAACACTGAAGCTTTCTTT.

The chain couples TRBV11-2 to TRBJ1-5; D is uncertain. The germline V gene encodes CDR1 SGHAT and CDR2 FQNNGV. The CDR3 loop spans 15 amino acids. V lost 5 bases and J 2 bases, leaving 13 bases between the germline ends. The CDR3 loop is CASSPDGVGNQPQHF. CDR3 DNA sequence: TGTGCCAGCAGCCCCGACGGGGTCGGCAATCAGCCCCAGCATTTT.

This clone was observed a few times. The chain uses TRBV5-4 and TRBJ2-3; 8 nucleotides match TRBD2. The junction had 11 bases not matched to a gene; V was cut back by 4 bases and J by 4 bases. The length of the CDR3 is 16 residues. Germline-derived CDR1 and CDR2 are SGHNT and YYREEE (reference sequence). In DNA, the CDR3 is TGTGCCAGCAGCGGCACGGCAGCGGGGGAAGCAGATACGCAGTATTTT. Translated, it gives CASSGTAAGEADTQYF.

This sequence joins TRBV6-2 or TRBV6-3 and TRBJ2-2; D might be TRBD1 (5 bases). This CDR3 has 18 amino acids. Germline lookup yields CDR1 MNHEY and CDR2 SVGEGT. Between the trimmed V and J ends, which lost 2 bases and 3 bases, there was a span of 19 bases. The CDR3 protein is CASSYPKGQARYTGELFF. In DNA, the CDR3 is TGTGCCAGCAGTTACCCGAAGGGGCAGGCCCGATACACCGGGGAGCTGTTTTTT.

This clone was observed a single time. The rearrangement uses TRBV19 and TRBJ1-2; D not certain. This CDR3 comprises 14 residues. V lost 3 bases to trimming and J lost 1 base, with 9 bases between them. Germline CDR1 and CDR2: LNHDA and SQIVND (reference sequence). The CDR3 DNA reads as TGTGCCAGTAGTATCTCGGGAAGTAACTATGGCTACACCTTC. It codes for CASSISGSNYGYTF.

V and J are TRBV4-1 and TRBJ1-5, with TRBD1 matching over 8 bases. The germline CDR1 and CDR2 sequences are MGHRA and YSYEKL. V lost 2 bases, J lost 5 bases, and 5 bases stayed unmatched. This CDR3 contains 15 residues. CDR3 in amino acids: CASSQTQGADQPQHF. The CDR3 DNA sequence: TGCGCCAGCAGCCAAACCCAGGGGGCAGATCAGCCCCAGCATTTT.

The genes are TRBV10-3 and TRBJ1-2; 10 nucleotides line up with TRBD1. Trimming cost V 6 bases and J 3 bases; bases outside gene matches: 1. Germline lookup yields CDR1 ENHRY and CDR2 SYGVKD. The CDR3 length is 13 residues. The chain's CDR3 is CAISGTGDYGYTF. The CDR3 bases are TGTGCCATCAGCGGGACAGGGGACTATGGCTACACCTTC.

V usage is TRBV27 and J usage is TRBJ2-1; possible D gene TRBD2, 6 bases. Trimming shortened V by 3 bases and J by 3 bases, and 18 bases separated the two germline ends. Germline V gene sequence: CDR1 MNHEY, CDR2 SMNVEV (reference sequence). This CDR3 is built from 17 residues. The CDR3 bases are TGTGCCAGCAGTTTTCCCCAGGCTACGGGAGTCTACAATGAGCAGTTCTTC. Protein sequence: CASSFPQATGVYNEQFF.

This clone was recorded a few times. The V and J genes are TRBV6-5 and TRBJ1-1; 12 bases agree with TRBD1. From germline, CDR1 is MNHEY and CDR2 SVGAGI. This CDR3 has 14 residues. The J segment lost 1 base and the V segment lost 8 bases, leaving 2 bases of the junction unmatched. The CDR3 is CASQGQGANTEAFF. The CDR3 nucleotides are TGTGCCAGCCAGGGACAGGGGGCGAACACTGAAGCTTTCTTT.

The count of this clone is one. This chain connects TRBV2 to TRBJ1-5, with D possibly TRBD1 on 5 matching bases. CDR1 and CDR2 (germline): SNHLY, FYNNEI. V lost 7 bases and J 0 bases, leaving 7 bases between the germline ends. The CDR3 totals 13 residues. The CDR3 loop is CASTQGSNQPQHF. The DNA for the CDR3 is TGTGCCAGCACCCAGGGTAGCAATCAGCCCCAGCATTTT.

CDR3 sequence: CASSSPGQGPYEQYF. The CDR3 bases are TGCGCCAGCAGCTCCCCGGGACAGGGCCCCTACGAGCAGTACTTC. V gene TRBV5-1 combines with J gene TRBJ2-7; TRBD1 agrees at 9 bases. V dropped 3 bases and J dropped 2; count of bases not matched to a gene: 6. Germline V gene data show CDR1 as SGHRS and CDR2 as YFSETQ. The CDR3 sequence is 15 residues long.

The gene calls are TRBV27 and TRBJ1-5, with D perhaps TRBD1 (5 bases). Deletions cut 4 bases from V and 6 bases from J, with 10 bases between. The CDR3 is 13 residues long. CDR1 is MNHEY and CDR2 is SMNVEV in the germline V gene (reference sequence). Written as DNA, the CDR3 is TGTGCCAGCAGTTCCAGGGCCGGTCAGCCCCAGCATTTT. As protein: CASSSRAGQPQHF.

The chain joins TRBV19 to TRBJ1-5; a possible D gene is TRBD1 (5 bases). CDR1 is LNHDA and CDR2 is SQIVND in the germline V gene (reference sequence). Trimming shortened V by 2 bases and J by 2 bases, and 10 bases separated the two germline ends. The CDR3 covers 15 residues. This chain's CDR3 is CASSIPGIGNQPQHF. The DNA for the CDR3 is TGTGCCAGTAGTATACCAGGGATAGGCAATCAGCCCCAGCATTTT. Full variable domain (rest looked up from reference TRBV19 and TRBJ1-5): DGGITQSPKYLFRKEGQNVTLSCEQNLNHDAMYWYRQDPGQGLRLIYYSQIVNDFQKGDIAEGYSVSREKKESFPLTVTSAQKNPTAFYLCASSIPGIGNQPQHFGDGTRLSIL.

The chain's CDR3 is CASSYRGIGEKLFF. For the CDR3, the DNA is TGTGCCAGTAGTTACAGGGGAATAGGAGAAAAACTGTTTTTT. The V call is TRBV19, the J call TRBJ1-4, with 7 nucleotides matching TRBD1. This CDR3 is built from 14 residues. V shed 5 bases and J 8 bases; nucleotides not matched to a gene: 8. Per germline, CDR1 LNHDA and CDR2 SQIVND (reference sequence).

The CDR3 DNA is TGTGCCAGCAGCATGGAGACAGGGCCGAATTCACCCCTCCACTTT. Translated: CASSMETGPNSPLHF. This sequence joins TRBV5-4 and TRBJ1-6; the match to TRBD1 covers 7 bases. Germline CDR1 and CDR2: SGHNT and YYREEE (reference sequence). This CDR3 has 15 amino acids. The ends lost 4 bases at V and 7 bases at J; junction bases unmatched: 8.